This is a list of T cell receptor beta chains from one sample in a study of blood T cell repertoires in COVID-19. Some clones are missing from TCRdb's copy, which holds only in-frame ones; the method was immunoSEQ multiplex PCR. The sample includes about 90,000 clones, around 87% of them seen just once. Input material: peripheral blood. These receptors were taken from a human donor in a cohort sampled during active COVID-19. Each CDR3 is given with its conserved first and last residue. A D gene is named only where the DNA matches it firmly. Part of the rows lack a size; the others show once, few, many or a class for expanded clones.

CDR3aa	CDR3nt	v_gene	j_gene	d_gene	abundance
CASLYSTGELFF	TGTGCCAGCCTTTATTCCACCGGGGAGCTGTTTTTT	TRBV2	TRBJ2-2	NA	NA
CASRTGGESQPQHF	TGTGCCAGCAGGACAGGGGGGGAAAGTCAGCCCCAGCATTTT	TRBV28	TRBJ1-5	TRBD1	NA
CASGDYSYEQYF	TGTGCCAGCGGGGACTATAGCTACGAGCAGTACTTC	TRBV27	TRBJ2-7	TRBD2	NA
CASSIDGLYQPQHF	TGTGCCAGCAGTATAGACGGACTGTATCAGCCCCAGCATTTT	TRBV6-5	TRBJ1-5	NA	NA
CASSPGGQGIRAFF	TGCGCCAGCAGCCCGGGAGGACAGGGGATTCGCGCTTTCTTT	TRBV4-3	TRBJ1-1	TRBD1	NA
CASSPKRDSPQWGSEAFF	TGTGCCAGCAGCCCGAAACGGGACTCACCTCAATGGGGGTCTGAAGCTTTCTTT	TRBV7-9	TRBJ1-1	NA	NA
CAWSPGQGGTGELFF	TGTGCCTGGAGTCCTGGACAGGGGGGCACCGGGGAGCTGTTTTTT	TRBV30	TRBJ2-2	TRBD1	NA
CASSVGRKSNSYEQYF	TGTGCCAGCAGCGTAGGGAGGAAGAGTAACTCCTACGAGCAGTACTTC	TRBV9	TRBJ2-7	NA	NA
CASGTGASEAFF	TGTGCCAGCGGGACAGGGGCATCTGAAGCTTTCTTT	TRBV4-2	TRBJ1-1	TRBD1	many
CASSLSSGTNYGYTF	TGCGCCAGCAGCTTGAGTTCCGGTACTAACTATGGCTACACCTTC	TRBV5-1	TRBJ1-2	NA	NA
CASSLTSGASSTDTQYF	TGTGCCAGCAGTCTGACTAGCGGGGCTTCTAGCACAGATACGCAGTATTTT	TRBV6-6	TRBJ2-3	TRBD2	NA
CASSLGVSSGSYNEQFF	TGTGCCAGCAGCTTAGGGGTAAGTTCCGGGAGTTACAATGAGCAGTTCTTC	TRBV7-2	TRBJ2-1	NA	NA
CASSLVAGTNEQFF	TGCGCCAGCAGCTTGGTAGCGGGGACCAATGAGCAGTTCTTC	TRBV5-1	TRBJ2-1	TRBD2	NA
CASSGTADYEQYF	TGTGCCAGCAGCGGGACAGCCGACTACGAGCAGTACTTC	TRBV5-5	TRBJ2-7	TRBD1	NA
CASSARSLRGTSRHNEQFF	TGTGCCAGCAGCGCGCGATCACTAAGGGGGACTAGCCGTCACAATGAGCAGTTCTTC	TRBV9	TRBJ2-1	TRBD2	NA
CASSLPGQWNEQFF	TGTGCCAGCAGCTTACCGGGACAATGGAATGAGCAGTTCTTC	TRBV7-3	TRBJ2-1	NA	few
CASSLGLAGGRGTDTQYF	TGCGCCAGCAGCCTAGGACTAGCGGGGGGCCGGGGCACAGATACGCAGTATTTT	TRBV4-1	TRBJ2-3	TRBD2	NA
CASSQGETEAFF	TGTGCCAGCAGCCAAGGGGAGACTGAAGCTTTCTTT	TRBV14	TRBJ1-1	NA	NA
CASSESGYNSPLHF	TGCGCCAGCAGTGAATCAGGATATAATTCACCCCTCCACTTT	TRBV10-1	TRBJ1-6	NA	NA
CASSPGSTNEKLFF	TGTGCCAGCTCTCCGGGTTCAACTAATGAAAAACTGTTTTTT	TRBV18	TRBJ1-4	NA	once
CASSLSNFRSSTYEQYF	TGTGCCAGCAGTTTATCGAATTTCAGGTCATCAACCTACGAGCAGTACTTC	TRBV27	TRBJ2-7	NA	NA
CASSTQGFGGYTF	TGTGCCAGCAGTACACAGGGTTTTGGCGGCTACACCTTC	TRBV12-3/TRBV12-4	TRBJ1-2	NA	NA
CAWGTFADSHGYTF	TGTGCCTGGGGAACCTTTGCGGACAGCCATGGCTACACCTTC	TRBV30	TRBJ1-2	NA	NA
CASRPDRGETQYF	TGTGCCAGCAGACCCGACCGGGGGGAGACCCAGTACTTC	TRBV13	TRBJ2-5	NA	NA
CASSLEASSSFATVGEKLFF	TGCGCCAGCAGCTTGGAGGCTTCCAGTTCTTTCGCGACAGTGGGCGAAAAACTGTTTTTT	TRBV5-1	TRBJ1-4	NA	few
CASSRDREETQYF	TGTGCCAGCAGCAGAGACAGGGAAGAGACCCAGTACTTC	TRBV28	TRBJ2-5	TRBD1	NA
CASSPRQDLNSPLHF	TGTGCCAGCAGTCCAAGACAGGATCTTAATTCACCCCTCCACTTT	TRBV28	TRBJ1-6	NA	NA
CASSRGTGGNTIYF	TGTGCCAGCAGCAGAGGGACAGGGGGAAACACCATATATTTT	TRBV7-9	TRBJ1-3	TRBD1	few
CASSAGTSGGHEQFF	TGTGCCAGCAGCGCTGGGACTAGCGGGGGCCATGAGCAGTTCTTC	TRBV7-8	TRBJ2-1	TRBD2	NA
CASSSLAGETDTQYF	TGCGCCAGCAGCTCCCTAGCGGGGGAAACAGATACGCAGTATTTT	TRBV5-1	TRBJ2-3	TRBD2	NA
CASSHPGQVYNEQYF	TGTGCCAGTAGTCACCCGGGACAGGTCTACAACGAGCAGTACTTC	TRBV19	TRBJ2-7	TRBD1	NA
CASARGGAVDTQYF	TGTGCTAGTGCCCGCGGGGGGGCCGTAGATACGCAGTATTTT	TRBV12-5	TRBJ2-3	TRBD2	NA
CASSLAPGLFETQYF	TGTGCCAGCAGCTTAGCGCCAGGGTTATTCGAGACCCAGTACTTC	TRBV7-7	TRBJ2-5	NA	NA
CASSLRTGGSDEQYF	TGTGCTAGCAGCTTGAGGACAGGGGGCTCAGACGAGCAGTACTTC	TRBV7-7	TRBJ2-7	TRBD1	NA
CASSYSRVVPSYEQYF	TGTGCCAGCAGTTACTCGAGGGTGGTGCCCTCCTACGAGCAGTACTTC	TRBV6-5	TRBJ2-7	NA	NA
CASRDSQETQYF	TGTGCCAGCAGGGACAGCCAAGAGACCCAGTACTTC	TRBV28	TRBJ2-5	NA	NA
CASSELAARNTEAFF	TGTGCCAGCAGTGAATTAGCTGCACGGAACACTGAAGCTTTCTTT	TRBV6-1	TRBJ1-1	NA	NA
CASSPTGLRVPEAFF	TGTGCCAGCAGCCCCACGGGACTGAGGGTCCCTGAAGCTTTCTTT	TRBV13	TRBJ1-1	NA	NA
CASRVAGQETQYF	TGTGCCAGCCGGGTAGCGGGCCAAGAGACCCAGTACTTC	TRBV12-3/TRBV12-4	TRBJ2-5	TRBD2	once
CASRSGGDSSYEQYF	TGTGCCAGCAGAAGCGGGGGGGACAGCTCCTACGAGCAGTACTTC	TRBV5-5	TRBJ2-7	TRBD2	NA
CASRGLAYNEQFF	TGTGCCAGCAGGGGACTAGCCTACAATGAGCAGTTCTTC	TRBV12-3/TRBV12-4	TRBJ2-1	TRBD2	NA
CASSPFDGNWNEQFF	TGTGCCAGCAGCCCTTTTGACGGGAATTGGAATGAGCAGTTCTTC	TRBV7-2	TRBJ2-1	NA	NA
CASSQRESPEQYF	TGTGCCAGCAGCCAACGGGAGTCTCCCGAGCAGTACTTC	TRBV4-2	TRBJ2-7	NA	few
CASLDTSSSYNSPLHF	TGTGCCAGCTTGGACACCTCTAGCTCCTATAATTCACCCCTCCACTTT	TRBV19	TRBJ1-6	NA	NA
CASSLAGSGYTF	TGTGCCAGCAGCCTCGCAGGGTCCGGCTACACCTTC	TRBV6-5	TRBJ1-2	NA	NA
CASSQGRLTGYTF	TGCGCCAGCAGCCAAGGGCGGTTAACGGGCTACACCTTC	TRBV4-3	TRBJ1-2	NA	NA
CASSTGDVRITNYGYTF	TGTGCCAGTAGTACAGGGGACGTCCGGATAACTAACTATGGCTACACCTTC	TRBV19	TRBJ1-2	NA	once
CASSPLTGPGNTEAFF	TGTGCCAGCAGCCCGTTGACGGGTCCTGGGAACACTGAAGCTTTCTTT	TRBV3-1/TRBV3-2	TRBJ1-1	NA	NA
CASSLALQKAFF	TGTGCCAGCAGTTTAGCGCTGCAGAAAGCTTTCTTT	TRBV12-3/TRBV12-4	TRBJ1-1	NA	NA
CASSSSLAGNQPQHF	TGTGCCAGCAGTTCTAGTTTAGCCGGCAATCAGCCCCAGCATTTT	TRBV3-1/TRBV3-2	TRBJ1-5	NA	NA
CASSPTGQETQYF	TGTGCCAGCAGCCCGACAGGGCAAGAGACCCAGTACTTC	TRBV7-3	TRBJ2-5	TRBD1	NA
CASSSGRNTEAFF	TGTGCCAGCAGCAGCGGACGGAACACTGAAGCTTTCTTT	TRBV7-3	TRBJ1-1	NA	NA
CASSSPNRGIYGYTF	TGTGCCAGCAGCTCACCCAACAGGGGCATCTATGGCTACACCTTC	TRBV7-9	TRBJ1-2	TRBD1	NA
CASSLHPQGQGEKLFF	TGTGCCAGCAGCTTACATCCCCAAGGACAAGGGGAAAAACTGTTTTTT	TRBV7-8	TRBJ1-4	NA	NA
CASSQGGYLGPSQPQHF	TGTGCCAGCAGCCAGGGAGGGTATTTGGGACCGAGCCAGCCCCAGCATTTT	TRBV3-1/TRBV3-2	TRBJ1-5	NA	once
CASTRRAAGANTEAFF	TGTGCCAGCACACGACGGGCTGCTGGGGCGAACACTGAAGCTTTCTTT	TRBV7-3	TRBJ1-1	NA	NA
CASSPGLASGPYNEQFF	TGTGCCAGCAGCCCGGGTCTAGCGAGCGGACCCTACAATGAGCAGTTCTTC	TRBV3-1/TRBV3-2	TRBJ2-1	NA	NA
CASSYWGQAGVGQPQHF	TGTGCCAGCAGTTACTGGGGACAGGCGGGCGTCGGGCAGCCCCAGCATTTT	TRBV6-2/TRBV6-3	TRBJ1-5	TRBD1	NA
CSVEGLAGGYEQYF	TGCAGCGTTGAAGGACTAGCGGGGGGTTACGAGCAGTACTTC	TRBV29-1	TRBJ2-7	TRBD2	NA
CASSLGAGYTF	TGTGCCAGCAGCTTGGGGGCTGGCTACACCTTC	TRBV5-6	TRBJ1-2	NA	NA